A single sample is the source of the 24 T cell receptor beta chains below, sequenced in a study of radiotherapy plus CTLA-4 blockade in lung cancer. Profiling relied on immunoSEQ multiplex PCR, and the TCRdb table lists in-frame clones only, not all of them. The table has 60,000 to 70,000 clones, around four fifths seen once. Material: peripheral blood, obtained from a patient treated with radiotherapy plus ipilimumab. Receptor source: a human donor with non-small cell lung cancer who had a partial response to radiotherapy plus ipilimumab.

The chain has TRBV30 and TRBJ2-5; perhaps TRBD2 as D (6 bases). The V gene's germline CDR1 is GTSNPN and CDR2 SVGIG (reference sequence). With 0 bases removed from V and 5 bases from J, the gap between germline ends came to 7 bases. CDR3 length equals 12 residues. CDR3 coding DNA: TGTGCCTGGAGTGTTGCGGGGGAGACCCAGTACTTC. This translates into CAWSVAGETQYF.

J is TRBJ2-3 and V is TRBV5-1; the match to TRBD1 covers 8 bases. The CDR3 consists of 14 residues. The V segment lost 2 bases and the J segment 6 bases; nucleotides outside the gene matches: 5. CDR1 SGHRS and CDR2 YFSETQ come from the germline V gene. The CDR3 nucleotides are TGCGCCAGCAGCTTTGGGACAGGAGCGGATACGCAGTATTTT. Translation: CASSFGTGADTQYF.

The CDR3 region is CASSSTGTSNEKLFF. The CDR3 region has the DNA TGCGCCAGCAGCTCAACAGGGACCTCCAATGAAAAACTGTTTTTT. V usage is TRBV5-1 and J usage is TRBJ1-4; a weak D match, TRBD1 (6 bases). Deletions cut 3 bases from V and 5 bases from J, with 14 bases between. Germline CDR1 is SGHRS and CDR2 is YFSETQ. The CDR3 covers 15 residues.

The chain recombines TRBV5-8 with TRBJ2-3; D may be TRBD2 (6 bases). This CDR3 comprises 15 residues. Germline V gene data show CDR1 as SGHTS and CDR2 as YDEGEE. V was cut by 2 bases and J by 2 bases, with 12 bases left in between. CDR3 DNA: TGTGCCAGCAGCTTTTCGGGAGTATTCACAGATACGCAGTATTTT. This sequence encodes CASSFSGVFTDTQYF.

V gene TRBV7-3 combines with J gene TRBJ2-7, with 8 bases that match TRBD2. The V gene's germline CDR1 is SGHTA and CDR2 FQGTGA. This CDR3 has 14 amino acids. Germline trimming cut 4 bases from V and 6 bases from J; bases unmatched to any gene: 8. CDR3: CASSSSGPITEQYF. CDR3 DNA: TGTGCCAGCAGCTCTAGCGGGCCTATAACCGAGCAGTACTTC. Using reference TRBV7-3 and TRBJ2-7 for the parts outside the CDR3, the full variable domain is GAGVSQTPSNKVTEKGKYVELRCDPISGHTALYWYRQSLGQGPEFLIYFQGTGAADDSGLPNDRFFAVRPEGSVSTLKIQRTERGDSAVYLCASSSSGPITEQYFGPGTRLTVT.

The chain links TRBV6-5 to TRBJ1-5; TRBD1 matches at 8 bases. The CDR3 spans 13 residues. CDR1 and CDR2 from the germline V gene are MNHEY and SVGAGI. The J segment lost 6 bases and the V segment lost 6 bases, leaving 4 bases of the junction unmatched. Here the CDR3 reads CASRGQGGQPQHF. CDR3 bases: TGTGCCAGCAGAGGACAGGGCGGTCAGCCCCAGCATTTT.

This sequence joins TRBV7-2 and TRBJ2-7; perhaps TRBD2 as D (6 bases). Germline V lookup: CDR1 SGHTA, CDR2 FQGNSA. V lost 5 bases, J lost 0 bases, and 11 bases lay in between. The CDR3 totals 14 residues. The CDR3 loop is CASSLRLDSYEQYF. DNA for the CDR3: TGTGCCAGCAGCCTCCGACTAGACTCCTACGAGCAGTACTTC. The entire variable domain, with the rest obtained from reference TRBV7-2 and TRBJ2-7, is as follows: GAGVSQSPSNKVTEKGKDVELRCDPISGHTALYWYRQSLGQGLEFLIYFQGNSAPDKSGLPSDRFSAERTGGSVSTLTIQRTQQEDSAVYLCASSLRLDSYEQYFGPGTRLTVT.

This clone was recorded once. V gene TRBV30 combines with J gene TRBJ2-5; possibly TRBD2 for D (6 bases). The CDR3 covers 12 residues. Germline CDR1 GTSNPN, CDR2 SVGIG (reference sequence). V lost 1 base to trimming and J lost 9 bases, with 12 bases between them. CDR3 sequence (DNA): TGTGCCTGGAGTGAAGGTCGGGGGTCCCAGTACTTC. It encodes CAWSEGRGSQYF.

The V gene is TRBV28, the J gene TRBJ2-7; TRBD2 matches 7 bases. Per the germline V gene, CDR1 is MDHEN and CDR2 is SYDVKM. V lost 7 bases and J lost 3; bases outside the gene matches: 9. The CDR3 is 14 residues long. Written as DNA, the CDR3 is TGTGCCAGCATAAGATCTGGGGGGGGCTACGAGCAGTACTTC. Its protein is CASIRSGGGYEQYF.

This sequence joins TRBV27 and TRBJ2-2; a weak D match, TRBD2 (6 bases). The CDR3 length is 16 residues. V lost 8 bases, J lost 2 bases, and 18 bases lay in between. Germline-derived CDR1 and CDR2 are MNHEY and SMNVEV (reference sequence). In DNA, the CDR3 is TGTGCCAGCGCACCCGAGACTAGTACTAACACCGGGGAGCTGTTTTTT. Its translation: CASAPETSTNTGELFF.

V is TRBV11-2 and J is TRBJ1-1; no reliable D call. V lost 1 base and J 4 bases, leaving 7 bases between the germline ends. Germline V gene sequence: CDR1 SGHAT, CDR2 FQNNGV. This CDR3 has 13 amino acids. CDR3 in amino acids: CASSLVGSTEAFF. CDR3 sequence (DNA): TGTGCCAGCAGCTTAGTGGGCAGCACTGAAGCTTTCTTT. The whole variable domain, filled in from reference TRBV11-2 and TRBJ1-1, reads EAGVAQSPRYKIIEKRQSVAFWCNPISGHATLYWYQQILGQGPKLLIQFQNNGVVDDSQLPKDRFSAERLKGVDSTLKIQPAKLEDSAVYLCASSLVGSTEAFFGQGTRLTVV.

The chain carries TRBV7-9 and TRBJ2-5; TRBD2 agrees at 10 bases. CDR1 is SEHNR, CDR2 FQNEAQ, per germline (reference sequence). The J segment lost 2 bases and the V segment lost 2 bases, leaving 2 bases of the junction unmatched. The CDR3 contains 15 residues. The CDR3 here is CASSLLLAGQETQYF. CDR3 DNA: TGTGCCAGCAGCTTATTACTAGCGGGACAAGAGACCCAGTACTTC.

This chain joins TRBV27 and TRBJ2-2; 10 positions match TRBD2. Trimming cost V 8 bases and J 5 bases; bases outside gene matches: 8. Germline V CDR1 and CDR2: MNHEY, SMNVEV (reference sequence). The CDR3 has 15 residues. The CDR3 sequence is CASGASGRYTGELFF. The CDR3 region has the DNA TGTGCCAGCGGAGCTAGCGGGAGATATACCGGGGAGCTGTTTTTT.

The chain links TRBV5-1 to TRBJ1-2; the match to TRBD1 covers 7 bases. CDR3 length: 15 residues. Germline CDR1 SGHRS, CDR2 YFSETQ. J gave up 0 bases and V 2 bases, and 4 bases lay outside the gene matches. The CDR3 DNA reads TGCGCCAGCAGCTTAGACAGGGCTCCTAACTATGGCTACACCTTC. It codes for CASSLDRAPNYGYTF.

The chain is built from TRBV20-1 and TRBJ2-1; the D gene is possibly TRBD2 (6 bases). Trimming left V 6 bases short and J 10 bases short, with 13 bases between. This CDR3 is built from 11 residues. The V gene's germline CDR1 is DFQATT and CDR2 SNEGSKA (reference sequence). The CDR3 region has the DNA TGCAGTGCGGTCGCTGGGAGGGAGCAGTTCTTC. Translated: CSAVAGREQFF.

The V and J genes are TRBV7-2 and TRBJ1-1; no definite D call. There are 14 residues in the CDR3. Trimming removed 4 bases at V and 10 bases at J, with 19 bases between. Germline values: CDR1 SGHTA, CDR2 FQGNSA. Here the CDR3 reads CASSSRTSLERAFF. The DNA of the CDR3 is TGTGCCAGCAGCTCTAGGACTTCTTTAGAAAGAGCTTTCTTT.

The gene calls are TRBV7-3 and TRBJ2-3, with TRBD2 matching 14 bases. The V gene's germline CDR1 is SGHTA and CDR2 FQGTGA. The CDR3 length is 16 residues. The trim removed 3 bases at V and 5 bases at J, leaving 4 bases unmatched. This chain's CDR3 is CASSLGTSGRGDTQYF. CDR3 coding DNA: TGTGCCAGCAGCTTGGGGACTAGCGGGAGAGGAGATACGCAGTATTTT.

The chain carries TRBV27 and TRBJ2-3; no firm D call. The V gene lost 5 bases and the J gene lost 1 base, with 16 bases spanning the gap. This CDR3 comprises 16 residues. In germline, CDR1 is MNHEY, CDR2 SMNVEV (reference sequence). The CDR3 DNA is TGTGCCAGCAGTAGATCCGGAGCAGCACGCACAGATACGCAGTATTTT. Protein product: CASSRSGAARTDTQYF.

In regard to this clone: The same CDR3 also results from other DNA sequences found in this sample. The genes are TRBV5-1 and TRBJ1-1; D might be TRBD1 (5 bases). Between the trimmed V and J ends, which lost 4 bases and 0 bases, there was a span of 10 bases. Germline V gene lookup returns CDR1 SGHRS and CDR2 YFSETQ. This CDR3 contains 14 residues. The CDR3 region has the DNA TGCGCCAGCAGCGGGGGGGTCATGAACACTGAAGCTTTCTTT. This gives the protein CASSGGVMNTEAFF. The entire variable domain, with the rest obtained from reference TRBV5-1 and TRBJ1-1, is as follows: KAGVTQTPRYLIKTRGQQVTLSCSPISGHRSVSWYQQTPGQGLQFLFEYFSETQRNKGNFPGRFSGRQFSNSRSEMNVSTLELGDSALYLCASSGGVMNTEAFFGQGTRLTVV.

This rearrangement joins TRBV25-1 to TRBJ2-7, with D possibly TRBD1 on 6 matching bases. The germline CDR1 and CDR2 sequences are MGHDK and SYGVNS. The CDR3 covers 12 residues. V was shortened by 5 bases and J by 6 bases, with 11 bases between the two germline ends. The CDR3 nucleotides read TGTGCCAGCAGTTACAGGGTGGGCGAGCAGTACTTC. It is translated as CASSYRVGEQYF.

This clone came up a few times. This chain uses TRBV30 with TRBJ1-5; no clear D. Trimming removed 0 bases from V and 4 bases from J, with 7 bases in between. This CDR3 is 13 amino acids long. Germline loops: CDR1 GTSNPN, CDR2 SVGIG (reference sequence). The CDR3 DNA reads TGTGCCTGGAGTGTTAGGGAGAATCAGCCCCAGCATTTT. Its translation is CAWSVRENQPQHF.

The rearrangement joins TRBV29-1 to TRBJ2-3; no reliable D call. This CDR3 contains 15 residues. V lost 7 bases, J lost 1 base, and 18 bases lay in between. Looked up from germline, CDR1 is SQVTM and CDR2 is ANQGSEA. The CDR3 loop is CSASGFAWGTDTQYF. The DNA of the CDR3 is TGCAGCGCATCCGGGTTTGCGTGGGGCACAGATACGCAGTATTTT.

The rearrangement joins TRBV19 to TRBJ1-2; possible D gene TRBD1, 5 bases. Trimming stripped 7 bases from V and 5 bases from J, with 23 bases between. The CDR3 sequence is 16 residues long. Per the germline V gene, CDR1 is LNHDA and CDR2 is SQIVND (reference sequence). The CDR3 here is CASTPQWRGFSYGYTF. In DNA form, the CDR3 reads TGTGCCAGTACCCCCCAATGGAGGGGTTTTTCGTATGGCTACACCTTC.

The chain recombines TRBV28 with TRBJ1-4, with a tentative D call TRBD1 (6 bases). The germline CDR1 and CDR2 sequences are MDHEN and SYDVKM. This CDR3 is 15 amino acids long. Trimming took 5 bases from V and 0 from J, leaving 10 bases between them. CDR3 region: CASSTPGATNEKLFF. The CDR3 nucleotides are TGTGCCAGCAGTACCCCAGGGGCAACTAATGAAAAACTGTTTTTT.